This record concerns one T cell receptor (beta chain) sequence. Its antigen is still unknown. This entry belongs to a study of untreated major depressive disorder. Study-level results: Depressed patients' CD4+ T cells carried increased TRBV05-01 (Vbeta 5.1) usage versus control CD4+ T cells.

Deletions cut 0 bases from V and 0 bases from J, with 10 bases between. The CDR3 totals 15 residues. In germline, CDR1 is SGHDT, CDR2 YYEEEE. The protocol was immunoSEQ multiplex PCR, while the TCRdb copy is restricted to in-frame clones and leaves out a portion. The sample holds more than 25,000 clones, roughly nine tenths seen once. Participants were all of European descent. For at least 8 weeks, patients took no psychiatric medication. This TCR was sampled from a woman aged 25 to 39 with major depressive disorder. Sample: CD4+ T cells from PBMCs. The gene calls are TRBV5-6 and TRBJ2-7; D is possibly TRBD1 (6 bases). The CDR3 DNA reads TGTGCCAGCAGCTTGGGACAGGCGAGCTCCTACGAGCAGTACTTC. Translating it yields CASSLGQASSYEQYF. The variable domain in full, with the rest retrieved from reference TRBV5-6 and TRBJ2-7, is DAGVTQSPTHLIKTRGQQVTLRCSPKSGHDTVSWYQQALGQGPQFIFQYYEEEERQRGNFPDRFSGHQFPNYSSELNVNALLLGDSALYLCASSLGQASSYEQYFGPGTRLTVT.